Shown below are 32 T cell receptor beta chains from a single sample sequenced in a study of blood T cell repertoires in COVID-19. Some clones are missing from TCRdb's copy, which holds only in-frame ones; the method was immunoSEQ multiplex PCR. Of around 120,000 clones detected, about nine tenths appear once; the ten largest clones hold 1.5% to 2%. Sequences were obtained from peripheral blood. These receptors were obtained from a human donor with active COVID-19. The donor label of this sample is uncertain.

This clone is a singleton in its sample. Mismatch with germline at one junction end may stem from a read error. The chain combines TRBV7-9 with TRBJ1-1, with D perhaps TRBD1 (6 bases). CDR1 and CDR2 (germline): SEHNR, FQNEAQ (reference sequence). The CDR3 consists of 16 residues. For the CDR3, the DNA is TGTGCCAGCAGCTTACAAAACAGGGAAGGGAACGCTGAAGCTTTCTTT. Translating gives CASSLQNREGNAEAFF.

The chain carries TRBV24-1 and TRBJ1-5, with no clear D. This CDR3 contains 12 residues. Trimming cost V 9 bases and J 0 bases, with 5 bases left between them. The germline V gene has CDR1 KGHDR and CDR2 SFDVKD. The CDR3 protein is CATQASNQPQHF. CDR3 in DNA: TGTGCCACCCAAGCTAGCAATCAGCCCCAGCATTTT.

The chain has TRBV7-9 and TRBJ1-1; 8 nucleotides agree with TRBD1. The trim removed 5 bases at V and 0 bases at J, leaving 2 bases unmatched. CDR1 is SEHNR, CDR2 FQNEAQ, per germline (reference sequence). This CDR3 is built from 14 residues. The CDR3 here is CASSEDRVNTEAFF. The CDR3 nucleotides are TGTGCCAGCAGCGAGGACAGGGTGAACACTGAAGCTTTCTTT.

This chain joins TRBV7-3 and TRBJ1-2, with 9 bases identical to TRBD1. With 0 bases clipped from V and 8 bases from J, the junction kept 1 base outside the gene matches. The CDR3 loop spans 13 amino acids. Looked up from germline, CDR1 is SGHTA and CDR2 is FQGTGA. CDR3 sequence reads: CASSLTGTGGYTF. Written as DNA, the CDR3 is TGTGCCAGCAGCTTAACCGGGACAGGGGGCTACACCTTC.

The chain is built from TRBV10-3 and TRBJ2-3; possible D gene TRBD1, 6 bases. CDR3 size: 15 residues. Germline-derived CDR1 and CDR2 are ENHRY and SYGVKD. V was cut by 6 bases and J by 1 base, with 14 bases left in between. The CDR3 loop reads CAIRNRDTRTDTQYF. CDR3 in DNA: TGTGCCATCAGAAACCGGGACACCCGCACAGATACGCAGTATTTT.

The chain uses TRBV5-1 and TRBJ1-3, with D hard to call. Trimming removed 4 bases at V and 0 bases at J, with 8 bases between. Per germline, CDR1 SGHRS and CDR2 YFSETQ. The CDR3 has 14 amino acids. The CDR3 nucleotides read TGCGCCAGCAGCCTGTCGAGCTCTGGAAACACCATATATTTT. Protein: CASSLSSSGNTIYF.

This sequence joins TRBV7-9 and TRBJ1-2; TRBD1 matches 8 bases. The CDR3 contains 17 residues. The germline CDR1 and CDR2 sequences are SEHNR and FQNEAQ (reference sequence). J was trimmed by 0 bases and V by 4 bases; bases with no gene match: 10. Written as DNA, the CDR3 is TGTGCCAGCAGCTCGCAAGACGGGACAGGCGCTAACTATGGCTACACCTTC. Protein product: CASSSQDGTGANYGYTF. Full variable domain (rest looked up from reference TRBV7-9 and TRBJ1-2): DTGVSQNPRHKITKRGQNVTFRCDPISEHNRLYWYRQTLGQGPEFLTYFQNEAQLEKSRLLSDRFSAERPKGSFSTLEIQRTEQGDSAMYLCASSSQDGTGANYGYTFGSGTRLTVV.

The CDR3 protein is CASSWGQTENDEQYF. CDR3 DNA sequence: TGTGCCAGCAGCTGGGGACAGACAGAAAATGACGAGCAGTACTTC. The chain couples TRBV7-3 to TRBJ2-7; 7 bases agree with TRBD1. The germline gives CDR1 SGHTA, CDR2 FQGTGA. The CDR3 sequence is 15 residues long. V gave up 4 bases and J gave up 5 bases; unmatched junction bases: 11.

The chain couples TRBV10-2 to TRBJ2-5; TRBD2 might be the D (6 bases). This CDR3 has 16 residues. V dropped 3 bases and J dropped 1 base, with 15 bases sitting between them. From germline, CDR1 is WSHSY and CDR2 SAAADI. In nucleotides, the CDR3 is TGCGCCAGCAGTGATGGGGGGTCTTACGCCCAAGAGACCCAGTACTTC. Its protein product is CASSDGGSYAQETQYF.

The chain combines TRBV28 with TRBJ2-7, with TRBD2 as a possible D gene (5 bases). Trimming removed 7 bases from V and 3 bases from J, with 13 bases in between. Germline CDR1 and CDR2: MDHEN and SYDVKM. The CDR3 runs 13 residues. CDR3 nucleotides: TGTGCCAGCACCTCGGGGATAAGCTACGAGCAGTACTTC. Amino acid sequence: CASTSGISYEQYF.

The CDR3 loop is CASRSGTANQPQHF. CDR3 in DNA: TGTGCCAGCAGGTCCGGGACAGCAAATCAGCCCCAGCATTTT. The gene calls are TRBV28 and TRBJ1-5, with 7 bases aligning to TRBD1. The CDR3 loop spans 14 amino acids. Trimming cost V 6 bases and J 4 bases; bases outside gene matches: 6. Germline assignment: CDR1 MDHEN and CDR2 SYDVKM.

The V gene is TRBV13, the J gene TRBJ2-3, with TRBD1 matching over 8 bases. Trimming cost V 5 bases and J 4 bases; bases outside gene matches: 17. Germline V CDR1 and CDR2: PRHDT, FYEKMQ (reference sequence). This CDR3 is built from 18 residues. CDR3 sequence: CASSPSPGQGFGPDTQYF. CDR3 DNA: TGTGCCAGCAGCCCCTCCCCCGGACAGGGCTTCGGCCCAGATACGCAGTATTTT. The full variable domain, completed using reference TRBV13 and TRBJ2-3, is AAGVIQSPRHLIKEKRETATLKCYPIPRHDTVYWYQQGPGQDPQFLISFYEKMQSDKGSIPDRFSAQQFSDYHSELNMSSLELGDSALYFCASSPSPGQGFGPDTQYFGPGTRLTVL.

As DNA, the CDR3 is TGTGCCAGCTCACCGATTGACAGGGCAGGTGTCAAACTGTTTTTT. Residues: CASSPIDRAGVKLFF. The chain employs TRBV18 and TRBJ1-4, with 7 bases aligning to TRBD1. V was pared by 3 bases and J by 11 bases, with 12 bases of the junction left unmatched. From germline, CDR1 is KGHSH and CDR2 LQKENI. CDR3 size: 15 residues. Based on the CDR3 plus reference TRBV18 and TRBJ1-4, the full variable domain is NAGVMQNPRHLVRRRGQEARLRCSPMKGHSHVYWYRQLPEEGLKFMVYLQKENIIDESGMPKERFSAEFPKEGPSILRIQQVVRGDSAAYFCASSPIDRAGVKLFFGSGTQLSVL.

This sequence joins TRBV7-9 and TRBJ2-1, with TRBD2 matching over 12 bases. The CDR3 has 16 amino acids. With 5 bases clipped from V and 7 bases from J, the junction kept 9 bases outside the gene matches. Germline values: CDR1 SEHNR, CDR2 FQNEAQ (reference sequence). The CDR3 protein is CASSHQTSGGQNEQFF. The DNA for the CDR3 is TGTGCCAGCAGCCATCAGACTAGCGGGGGCCAAAATGAGCAGTTCTTC. Looking up the rest from reference TRBV7-9 and TRBJ2-1 gives the full variable domain: DTGVSQNPRHKITKRGQNVTFRCDPISEHNRLYWYRQTLGQGPEFLTYFQNEAQLEKSRLLSDRFSAERPKGSFSTLEIQRTEQGDSAMYLCASSHQTSGGQNEQFFGPGTRLTVL.

Only a few counts were recorded for this clone. V is TRBV5-6 and J is TRBJ1-3, with D perhaps matching TRBD1 (6 bases). This CDR3 has 15 residues. V lost 4 bases, J lost 4 bases, and 15 bases lay in between. The V gene's germline CDR1 is SGHDT and CDR2 YYEEEE. CDR3 region: CASSRQDMLGNTIYF. In nucleotides, the CDR3 is TGTGCCAGCAGCAGACAGGACATGCTGGGAAACACCATATATTTT.

This clone occurred a few times. The chain couples TRBV2 to TRBJ1-2; the D gene is possibly TRBD1 (6 bases). This CDR3 is 11 amino acids long. V gave up 8 bases and J gave up 4 bases, with 8 bases separating them. Germline V gives CDR1 SNHLY, CDR2 FYNNEI. The CDR3 nucleotides are TGTGCCAGCGTCAGGGGCTATGGCTACACCTTC. Encoded protein: CASVRGYGYTF. The entire variable domain, with the rest obtained from reference TRBV2 and TRBJ1-2, is as follows: EPEVTQTPSHQVTQMGQEVILRCVPISNHLYFYWYRQILGQKVEFLVSFYNNEISEKSEIFDDQFSVERPDGSNFTLKIRSTKLEDSAMYFCASVRGYGYTFGSGTRLTVV.

This clone was recorded once. The chain couples TRBV27 to TRBJ2-1; 16 nucleotides agree with TRBD2. This CDR3 spans 20 amino acids. Germline V gene data show CDR1 as MNHEY and CDR2 as SMNVEV (reference sequence). Losses at the gene ends were 4 bases for V and 1 base for J; bases not matched to a gene: 10. The CDR3 loop reads CASSSLGTSGGAGSYNEQFF. The CDR3 bases are TGTGCCAGCAGTTCACTCGGGACTAGCGGGGGGGCGGGATCCTACAATGAGCAGTTCTTC.

The chain uses TRBV6-2 or TRBV6-3 and TRBJ1-4; 8 bases are shared with TRBD1. The J segment lost 6 bases and the V segment lost 8 bases, leaving 8 bases of the junction unmatched. The CDR3 totals 14 residues. CDR1 and CDR2 (germline): MNHEY, SVGEGT. The CDR3 spells CASGRTGRYEKLFF. CDR3 nucleotide sequence: TGTGCCAGCGGCCGGACAGGGAGATATGAAAAACTGTTTTTT.

Details on this clone: The identical CDR3 is also encoded by other nucleotide sequences in the sample. The rearrangement links TRBV7-8 to TRBJ1-5; a weak D match, TRBD1 (6 bases). Germline loops: CDR1 SGHVS, CDR2 FQNEAQ. This CDR3 spans 16 amino acids. V dropped 1 base and J dropped 0 bases, with 10 bases sitting between them. In nucleotides, the CDR3 is TGTGCCAGCAGCTTAGAGGGACAAAGTAGCAATCAGCCCCAGCATTTT. It is translated as CASSLEGQSSNQPQHF.

CDR3 DNA: TGTGCCAGTAGTAGTAGCGGGGTTGGGGAGCTGTTTTTT. Its translation is CASSSSGVGELFF. This chain connects TRBV19 to TRBJ2-2; 8 bases agree with TRBD2. Germline CDR1 and CDR2: LNHDA and SQIVND (reference sequence). The CDR3 totals 13 residues. J gave up 8 bases and V 4 bases, and 3 bases lay outside the gene matches.

As DNA, the CDR3 is TGTGCCAGCAGCTTAGAGGCAGGGTTAAGCTACAATGAGCAGTTCTTC. Amino acid sequence: CASSLEAGLSYNEQFF. V and J are TRBV7-9 and TRBJ2-1; weak D call: TRBD1 (5 bases). Deletions cut 1 base from V and 3 bases from J, with 13 bases between. This CDR3 region has 16 residues. Germline CDR1 SEHNR, CDR2 FQNEAQ (reference sequence).

The chain has TRBV28 and TRBJ2-6, with TRBD1 as a possible D gene (5 bases). From germline, CDR1 is MDHEN and CDR2 SYDVKM. V dropped 5 bases and J dropped 2 bases, with 10 bases sitting between them. CDR3 length: 15 residues. The CDR3 loop reads CASSGSTAGANVLTF. As DNA, the CDR3 is TGTGCCAGCAGTGGTTCGACAGCTGGGGCCAACGTCCTGACTTTC.

CDR3 DNA: TGCGCCAGCAGCCAAGATTTTACCCTTTTCTCAGAGCCCCAGCATTTT. Protein product: CASSQDFTLFSEPQHF. The chain carries TRBV4-3 and TRBJ1-5; D ambiguous. Trimming removed 0 bases from V and 8 bases from J, with 17 bases in between. Germline lookup yields CDR1 LGHNA and CDR2 YSLEER. This CDR3 is 16 amino acids long.

The rearrangement uses TRBV5-1 and TRBJ2-6; TRBD1 might be the D (6 bases). The CDR3 extends over 16 amino acids. Per the germline V gene, CDR1 is SGHRS and CDR2 is YFSETQ. The ends were cut back, 7 bases at V and 2 bases at J, with 16 bases in the middle. The CDR3 DNA is TGCGCCAGCGGCCCAGGGGCGGGTGCTGGGGCCAACGTCCTGACTTTC. Translating gives CASGPGAGAGANVLTF.

This chain uses TRBV28 with TRBJ2-7, with TRBD2 as a possible D gene (6 bases). The CDR3 runs 12 residues. V lost 6 bases, J lost 6 bases, and 12 bases lay in between. The germline V gene has CDR1 MDHEN and CDR2 SYDVKM. CDR3 sequence (DNA): TGTGCCAGCAGGGGGGGTCTCCTCGAGCAGTACTTC. Its translation: CASRGGLLEQYF. The full variable domain, rest sourced from reference TRBV28 and TRBJ2-7, is DVKVTQSSRYLVKRTGEKVFLECVQDMDHENMFWYRQDPGLGLRLIYFSYDVKMKEKGDIPEGYSVSREKKERFSLILESASTNQTSMYLCASRGGLLEQYFGPGTRLTVT.

This chain connects TRBV10-2 to TRBJ1-5, with D tentatively TRBD1 (5 bases). V lost 6 bases, J lost 5 bases, and 11 bases lay in between. CDR3 size: 13 residues. Germline values: CDR1 WSHSY, CDR2 SAAADI. The CDR3 loop is CASRVDSHQPQHF. The CDR3 DNA reads as TGCGCCAGCAGGGTTGACAGCCATCAGCCCCAGCATTTT.

This chain links TRBV19 with TRBJ2-7; TRBD1 matches 9 bases. CDR1 LNHDA and CDR2 SQIVND come from the germline V gene (reference sequence). Trimming took 5 bases from V and 2 from J; bases not matched to a gene: 7. The CDR3 contains 15 residues. The DNA for the CDR3 is TGTGCCAGTAGTTCAGCGGGACAGGGTCCCTACGAGCAGTACTTC. Amino acids: CASSSAGQGPYEQYF.

This clone has only one observation. The chain is built from TRBV28 and TRBJ1-1; the D gene is possibly TRBD1 (5 bases). Germline loops: CDR1 MDHEN, CDR2 SYDVKM. Trimming cost V 2 bases and J 0 bases, with 10 bases left between them. This CDR3 comprises 15 residues. The CDR3 nucleotides are TGTGCCAGCAGTTTACTCCCAGGGATGAACACTGAAGCTTTCTTT. Protein: CASSLLPGMNTEAFF.

The chain couples TRBV18 to TRBJ1-1; perhaps TRBD1 as D (5 bases). The CDR3 spans 16 residues. The ends were cut back, 4 bases at V and 1 base at J, with 16 bases in the middle. Germline V gene lookup returns CDR1 KGHSH and CDR2 LQKENI. CDR3 loop: CASSHGRGMRNTEAFF. CDR3 sequence (DNA): TGTGCCAGCTCACATGGGCGGGGGATGAGGAACACTGAAGCTTTCTTT.

This chain connects TRBV10-3 to TRBJ1-4; D unresolved. This CDR3 has 15 residues. Per the germline V gene, CDR1 is ENHRY and CDR2 is SYGVKD. V shed 1 base and J shed 4 bases, with 10 bases lying between them. CDR3 amino acids: CAISEFPGNNEKLFF. For the CDR3, the DNA is TGTGCCATCAGTGAGTTTCCGGGGAATAATGAAAAACTGTTTTTT.

The rearrangement links TRBV6-2 or TRBV6-3 to TRBJ2-7, with 7 bases that match TRBD2. Per the germline V gene, CDR1 is MNHEY and CDR2 is SVGEGT. After removal of 2 bases from V and 4 bases from J, the junction contained 8 bases not matched to a gene. The CDR3 consists of 15 residues. CDR3 protein: CASSYPVRGEYEQYF. CDR3 bases: TGTGCCAGCAGTTACCCGGTCCGGGGGGAATACGAGCAGTACTTC.

J is TRBJ1-4 and V is TRBV4-2; 10 bases agree with TRBD1. The CDR3 has 16 amino acids. CDR1 is LGHNA and CDR2 is YNFKEQ in the germline V gene. The J segment lost 7 bases and the V segment lost 3 bases, leaving 8 bases of the junction unmatched. The CDR3 protein is CASSQETGGEGEKLFF. The CDR3 nucleotides are TGTGCCAGCAGCCAGGAGACAGGGGGCGAAGGTGAAAAACTGTTTTTT.